This section outlines one TCR beta chain sequence together with its context. V dropped 3 bases and J dropped 4 bases, with 12 bases sitting between them. Germline V gene lookup returns CDR1 GTSNPN and CDR2 SVGIG (reference sequence). This CDR3 comprises 13 residues. The sample comes from a study of control samples from healthy donors and cancer patients. Here immunoSEQ multiplex PCR was the method, and the copy in TCRdb shows in-frame clones only, minus some. The sample yields over 150,000 clones, around 90% seen once. This clonotype was obtained from a woman aged 45 to 65 in good health. V and J are TRBV30 and TRBJ1-2, with D possibly being TRBD1 (5 bases). The sample was blood. CDR3 region: CAWRKGYGYGYTF. Written as DNA, the CDR3 is TGTGCCTGGAGGAAGGGGTATGGCTATGGCTACACCTTC. Using reference TRBV30 and TRBJ1-2 for the parts outside the CDR3, the full variable domain is SQTIHQWPATLVQPVGSPLSLECTVEGTSNPNLYWYRQAAGRGLQLLFYSVGIGQISSEVPQNLSASRPQDRQFILSSKKLLLSDSGFYLCAWRKGYGYGYTFGSGTRLTVV.